Included here is one T cell receptor (beta chain) sequence, with context. Only in-frame clones appear in the TCRdb table, and some are missing; sequencing was by immunoSEQ multiplex PCR. The repertoire holds roughly 400,000 clones, about 88% seen once, with less than 1.5% in the top ten. Trimming at V came to 3 bases and at J to 1 base, leaving 8 bases not matched to a gene. The germline V gene has CDR1 MGHRA and CDR2 YSYEKL. CDR3 length equals 17 residues. This sample was taken from a study of blood T cell repertoires in COVID-19. Study information: Sites across the United States, Italy and Spain contributed samples from acute and convalescent COVID-19.

Before they entered the study, exposed participants had met a COVID-19 case within 2 weeks. The sample consisted of PBMCs or T cells enriched from blood (not recorded which). The TCR sequence derives from a young woman who had been exposed to COVID-19. The chain combines TRBV4-1 with TRBJ1-5, with 8 bases identical to TRBD1. DNA for the CDR3: TGCGCCAGCAGCCAGGGTCTCAGGGGGCAAAGCAATCAGCCCCAGCATTTT. Its protein product is CASSQGLRGQSNQPQHF.